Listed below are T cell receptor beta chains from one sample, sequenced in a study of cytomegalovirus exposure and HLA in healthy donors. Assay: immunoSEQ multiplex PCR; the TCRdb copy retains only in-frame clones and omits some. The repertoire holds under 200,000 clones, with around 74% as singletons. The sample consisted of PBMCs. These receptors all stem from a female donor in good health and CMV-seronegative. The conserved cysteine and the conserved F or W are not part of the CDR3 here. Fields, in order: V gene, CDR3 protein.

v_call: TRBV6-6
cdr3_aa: ASGTGEVNEQF

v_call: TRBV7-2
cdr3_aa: ASSLGGTTLYNEQF

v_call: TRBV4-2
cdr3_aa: ASSQDPLSTDTQY

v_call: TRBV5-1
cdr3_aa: ASSMWTGGEGYT

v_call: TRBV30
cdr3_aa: AWSPLGQTEAF

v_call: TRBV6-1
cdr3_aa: ASSGFPGQGREKLF

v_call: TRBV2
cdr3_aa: ASSEASRFRQAGNTIY

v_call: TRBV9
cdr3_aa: ASSQGTSPYEQY

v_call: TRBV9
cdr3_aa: ASSVEGQGGEQY

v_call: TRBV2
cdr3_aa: ASTPPRTATYEQH

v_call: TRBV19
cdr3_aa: ASKPQNQGSRQH

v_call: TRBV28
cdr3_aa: ASSFGEGTTGEQF

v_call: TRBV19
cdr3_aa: ASSIIVYSNQPQH

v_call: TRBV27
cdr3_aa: ASSIAPDRSYEQY

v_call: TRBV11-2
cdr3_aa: ASSWRGFWSSGNTIY

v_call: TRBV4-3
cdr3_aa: ASSQDGGGSNQPQH

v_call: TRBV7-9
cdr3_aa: ASIGWGQGRDEQY

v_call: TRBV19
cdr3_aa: ASSMASGDYNEQF

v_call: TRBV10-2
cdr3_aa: ASSGAGSDYGYT

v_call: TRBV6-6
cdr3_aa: ASSWQQGAGGELF

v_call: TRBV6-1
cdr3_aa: ASSEMTGPQPQH

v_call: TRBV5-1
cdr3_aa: ASSLAPRESYNEQF

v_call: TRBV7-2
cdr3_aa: ASSLVAGSYTGELF

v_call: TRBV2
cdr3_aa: AGQKSEDGHCF

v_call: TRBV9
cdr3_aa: ASSMGQVNQPQH

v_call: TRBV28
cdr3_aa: ASSPRDTQY

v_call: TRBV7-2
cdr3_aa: ASSLWQGNTEAF

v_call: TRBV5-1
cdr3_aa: ASSPRGAGANVLT

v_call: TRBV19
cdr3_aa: ASSMISDHSPLH

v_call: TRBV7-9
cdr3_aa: ASSFSGSRETQY

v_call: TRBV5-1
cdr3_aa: ASSLADRDVTEAF

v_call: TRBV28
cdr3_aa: ASTGGVNTEAF

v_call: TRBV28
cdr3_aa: ASMFASATSTDTQY

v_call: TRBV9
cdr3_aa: ASSPTTAGGDEQY

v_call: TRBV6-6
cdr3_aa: ASSPRNSNQPQH

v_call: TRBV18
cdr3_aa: ASSPLRQGAYEQY